A selection of T cell receptor beta chains follows, all from one sample in a study of cytomegalovirus exposure and HLA in healthy donors. Profiling relied on immunoSEQ multiplex PCR, and the TCRdb table lists in-frame clones only, not all of them. The sample holds around 140,000 clones, approximately 82% seen once. What was sequenced was PBMCs. Receptors originate from a woman aged 35 to 49 in good health and CMV-seronegative. The CDR3 runs from the conserved cysteine through the conserved F or W. The order of the fields is CDR3 protein, CDR3 DNA, CDR3 length, J gene, V gene, D gene, clone size. The D gene is left open where the match is weak. Only some rows state a clone size, as once, few, many or a class for expanded clones.

CASSKTLAGEETQYF,TGTGCCAGCAGCAAGACCCTAGCGGGAGAAGAGACCCAGTACTTC,15,TRBJ2-5,TRBV5-6,TRBD2,once
CASSFYSGGYGYTF,TGTGCCAGCAGCTTTTACTCGGGGGGCTATGGCTACACCTTC,14,TRBJ1-2,TRBV7-2,-,once
CASSDRGPGYGYTF,TGTGCCAGCAGCGATAGGGGGCCCGGCTATGGCTACACCTTC,14,TRBJ1-2,TRBV27,TRBD1,-
CASPGVGARIANQPQHF,TGTGCTAGCCCGGGGGTGGGAGCGAGGATAGCAAATCAGCCCCAGCATTTT,17,TRBJ1-5,TRBV12-5,-,-
CASSDRDYGYTF,TGTGCCAGCAGCGATAGAGACTATGGCTACACCTTC,12,TRBJ1-2,TRBV11-2,-,-
CASTRDSYNEQFF,TGCGCCAGCACCAGGGACAGCTACAATGAGCAGTTCTTC,13,TRBJ2-1,TRBV5-1,TRBD1,-
CASTHMDREAFF,TGTGCCAGCACCCACATGGACAGGGAGGCTTTCTTT,12,TRBJ1-1,TRBV14,TRBD1,-
CASSRRGTDKNIQYF,TGTGCCAGCAGCCGAAGGGGGACAGACAAAAACATTCAGTACTTC,15,TRBJ2-4,TRBV11-2,TRBD1,few
CASSPGRERFEQYF,TGTGCCAGCAGCCCCGGGCGGGAGCGGTTCGAGCAGTACTTC,14,TRBJ2-7,TRBV9,TRBD2,-
CASSAFGQEGEKLFF,TGTGCCAGCAGCGCTTTCGGACAGGAAGGTGAAAAACTGTTTTTT,15,TRBJ1-4,TRBV7-2,TRBD1,-
CATSRDPGLLFF,TGTGCCACCAGCAGAGATCCGGGACTCCTGTTTTTT,12,TRBJ1-4,TRBV15,-,-
CASRFDILAGAGYTF,TGTGCCAGTAGGTTTGACATTTTAGCGGGGGCTGGCTACACCTTC,15,TRBJ1-2,TRBV19,-,-
CASRKAATEAFF,TGTGCCAGTAGGAAAGCGGCCACTGAAGCTTTCTTT,12,TRBJ1-1,TRBV19,-,-
CASSPDRVGEQYF,TGTGCCAGCAGCCCGGACAGGGTCGGCGAGCAGTACTTC,13,TRBJ2-7,TRBV7-2,TRBD1,-
CASSLADIREKLFF,TGTGCCAGCAGCTTAGCTGACATACGAGAAAAACTGTTTTTT,14,TRBJ1-4,TRBV11-2,-,-
CAISGAPGSASYEQYF,TGTGCCATCAGTGGCGCCCCCGGGAGCGCATCCTACGAGCAGTACTTC,16,TRBJ2-7,TRBV10-3,-,-
CASSPWTSGSYEQYF,TGTGCCAGCTCACCATGGACTAGCGGATCCTACGAGCAGTACTTC,15,TRBJ2-7,TRBV18,TRBD2,-
CASSVGGAKNIQYF,TGTGCCAGCAGCGTAGGGGGCGCCAAAAACATTCAGTACTTC,14,TRBJ2-4,TRBV9,-,-
CAILTPRYNEQFF,TGTGCCATCTTGACACCCCGGTACAATGAGCAGTTCTTC,13,TRBJ2-1,TRBV28,-,-
CASSIAGVTRKTYEQYF,TGTGCCAGTAGTATCGCAGGGGTCACCAGAAAAACCTACGAGCAGTACTTC,17,TRBJ2-7,TRBV19,-,-
CASSQDTRQIPYEQYF,TGCGCCAGCAGCCAAGATACGAGGCAGATCCCCTACGAGCAGTACTTC,16,TRBJ2-7,TRBV4-3,-,-
CASSPGTSGRSRNEQFF,TGTGCCAGCAGTCCCGGGACTAGCGGGAGATCCCGCAATGAGCAGTTCTTC,17,TRBJ2-1,TRBV28,TRBD2,-
CASSFLGLAEAYEQYF,TGTGCCAGCAGTTTCCTGGGACTAGCTGAAGCCTACGAGCAGTACTTC,16,TRBJ2-7,TRBV28,TRBD2,-
CASSLTTGFGETQYF,TGTGCCAGCAGCTTAACGACAGGGTTCGGAGAGACCCAGTACTTC,15,TRBJ2-5,TRBV5-6,TRBD1,once
CASSQDGAGIRLAKNIQYF,TGCGCCAGCAGCCAAGACGGAGCGGGGATAAGGCTAGCCAAAAACATTCAGTACTTC,19,TRBJ2-4,TRBV4-3,TRBD2,-
CASSLDGANTGELFF,TGTGCCAGCAGCCTCGACGGAGCTAACACCGGGGAGCTGTTTTTT,15,TRBJ2-2,TRBV5-4,-,few
CASSYDRGNEQFF,TGTGCCAGCAGTTACGACAGGGGGAATGAGCAGTTCTTC,13,TRBJ2-1,TRBV6-5,TRBD1,-
CASNSPDQPQHF,TGTGCCAGCAACTCTCCGGATCAGCCCCAGCATTTT,12,TRBJ1-5,TRBV2,-,-
CASSRLATDTQYF,TGTGCCAGCAGCCGACTAGCAACAGATACGCAGTATTTT,13,TRBJ2-3,TRBV7-3,TRBD2,-
CASSIPGTGFQGGYTF,TGTGCCAGTAGTATCCCCGGGACAGGGTTCCAGGGTGGCTACACCTTC,16,TRBJ1-2,TRBV19,TRBD1,-
CSSSLRVGQFF,TGTTCCAGCAGCCTCAGGGTGGGGCAGTTCTTC,11,TRBJ2-1,TRBV7-9,-,-
CASSLVAGFTDTQYF,TGCGCCAGCAGCTTGGTTGCGGGATTCACAGATACGCAGTATTTT,15,TRBJ2-3,TRBV5-1,-,few
CASSEGGQAGSYNEQFF,TGTGCCAGCAGTGAAGGAGGACAGGCCGGCTCCTACAATGAGCAGTTCTTC,17,TRBJ2-1,TRBV2,TRBD1,-
CASSVEASGTPTDTQYF,TGTGCCAGCAGCGTAGAGGCTAGCGGGACGCCCACAGATACGCAGTATTTT,17,TRBJ2-3,TRBV9,TRBD2,-
CASSFDTPNTEAFF,TGTGCCAGCAGCTTTGACACGCCGAACACTGAAGCTTTCTTT,14,TRBJ1-1,TRBV5-4,-,-
CASSLKTSGPYNEQFF,TGTGCCAGCAGCTTAAAGACTAGCGGGCCCTACAATGAGCAGTTCTTC,16,TRBJ2-1,TRBV7-3,TRBD2,-
CASSEALPRGETQYF,TGTGCCAGCAGTGAAGCGCTTCCTAGAGGGGAGACCCAGTACTTC,15,TRBJ2-5,TRBV2,-,-
CASSQEQALLPMNTEAFF,TGTGCCAGCAGCCAAGAACAGGCGCTCCTTCCCATGAACACTGAAGCTTTCTTT,18,TRBJ1-1,TRBV14,-,-
CASRVGLWDRRKGKETQYF,TGTGCCAGCAGAGTGGGGCTATGGGACAGGCGAAAAGGAAAGGAGACCCAGTACTTC,19,TRBJ2-5,TRBV28,TRBD1,-
CASSQDKYYEQYF,TGCGCCAGCAGCCAGGACAAGTACTACGAGCAGTACTTC,13,TRBJ2-7,TRBV4-1,-,-
CASSLSRPLEKLFF,TGTGCCAGCAGCTTAAGCAGGCCCTTGGAAAAACTGTTTTTT,14,TRBJ1-4,TRBV7-8,-,-
CASSQDRGGYTF,TGCGCCAGCAGCCAAGATCGGGGGGGCTACACCTTC,12,TRBJ1-2,TRBV4-3,-,-
CASSLAYGSGEQFF,TGTGCCAGCAGCTTGGCTTACGGGAGTGGTGAGCAGTTCTTC,14,TRBJ2-1,TRBV5-5,-,-
CASSSALAGGISYEQYF,TGCGCCAGCAGCTCCGCTCTAGCGGGAGGAATCTCCTACGAGCAGTACTTC,17,TRBJ2-7,TRBV5-1,TRBD2,-
CASSFLRGTGELFF,TGTGCCAGCAGTTTTTTACGAGGCACCGGGGAGCTGTTTTTT,14,TRBJ2-2,TRBV6-1,-,-
CASSFGATGDDTQYF,TGTGCCAGCAGCTTCGGGGCGACAGGAGATGATACGCAGTATTTT,15,TRBJ2-3,TRBV5-6,-,-
CASSQGTLNTEAFF,TGTGCCAGCAGCCAGGGGACACTGAACACTGAAGCTTTCTTT,14,TRBJ1-1,TRBV4-2,-,-
CASSENRGGLNEKLFF,TGTGCCAGCAGTGAAAACAGGGGCGGCCTTAATGAAAAACTGTTTTTT,16,TRBJ1-4,TRBV2,TRBD1,-
CAWSADRGSYEQYF,TGTGCCTGGAGTGCCGACAGGGGGTCCTACGAGCAGTACTTC,14,TRBJ2-7,TRBV30,TRBD1,few